Listed here are 27 T cell receptor beta chains from one sample, sequenced in a study of shared clonotypes between healthy human individuals. Measured with immunoSEQ multiplex PCR; TCRdb has only the in-frame clones, and not every one. This sample has 2 million to 3 million clones; 80% to 95% occur once, and the top ten carry more than 0.35%. Input material: naive CD4+ T cells from PBMCs. Subset specified: CD45RA+ positively selected. These receptors were taken from a man aged 18 to 35 in good health. Some clones in this sample may be carry-over from other donors' samples.

V usage is TRBV9 and J usage is TRBJ1-3; D perhaps matches TRBD1 (6 bases). The germline gives CDR1 SGDLS, CDR2 YYNGEE. The V end lost 4 bases, the J end lost 1 base, and 21 bases lay between the germline ends. CDR3 length: 18 amino acids. The CDR3 sequence is CASSPRGTVMDSGNTIYF. The CDR3 DNA follows: TGTGCCAGCAGCCCCAGGGGTACTGTGATGGATTCTGGAAACACCATATATTTT.

J is TRBJ1-3 and V is TRBV18, with D possibly matching TRBD1 (6 bases). This CDR3 region has 16 residues. The V gene's germline CDR1 is KGHSH and CDR2 LQKENI. The ends were cut back, 2 bases at V and 0 bases at J, with 11 bases in the middle. The CDR3 is CASSPGGGSSGNTIYF. CDR3 sequence (DNA): TGTGCCAGCTCACCAGGGGGCGGGAGCTCTGGAAACACCATATATTTT.

This clone was recorded only once. The J gene is TRBJ2-5, the V gene TRBV28, with 8 bases that match TRBD1. TRBJ2-7 explains the end of the DNA better; the J call may be wrong. Germline values: CDR1 MDHEN, CDR2 SYDVKM. The CDR3 runs to 14 residues. Here the CDR3 reads CASSFRTGSYEQYF. The CDR3 DNA sequence: TGTGCCAGCAGTTTTAGGACAGGGTCCTACGAGCAGTACTTC.

This clone was seen a single time. The V and J genes are TRBV7-6 and TRBJ1-1; D gene unclear. The CDR3 length is 15 residues. V was shortened by 7 bases and J by 1 base, with 16 bases between the two germline ends. Germline values: CDR1 SGHVS, CDR2 FNYEAQ. CDR3 protein: CASKTGFGRNTEAFF. CDR3 DNA: TGTGCCAGCAAAACGGGTTTCGGACGGAACACTGAAGCTTTCTTT.

The chain carries TRBV25-1 and TRBJ2-2, with TRBD2 matching over 7 bases. The germline gives CDR1 MGHDK, CDR2 SYGVNS. J was trimmed by 3 bases and V by 1 base; bases with no gene match: 5. The CDR3 spans 16 residues. CDR3 DNA sequence: TGTGCCAGCAGTGAATTGGGTCTAGCGGACACCGGGGAGCTGTTTTTT. Protein: CASSELGLADTGELFF.

This chain uses TRBV9 with TRBJ2-7; D is unclear. The V gene lost 0 bases and the J gene lost 2 bases, with 12 bases spanning the gap. Germline V gene sequence: CDR1 SGDLS, CDR2 YYNGEE. The CDR3 contains 15 residues. The CDR3, as DNA: TGTGCCAGCAGCGTAGGATTGAGTGGGGCCTACGAGCAGTACTTC. Residues: CASSVGLSGAYEQYF. Drawing the rest from reference TRBV9 and TRBJ2-7, the complete variable domain is DSGVTQTPKHLITATGQRVTLRCSPRSGDLSVYWYQQSLDQGLQFLIQYYNGEERAKGNILERFSAQQFPDLHSELNLSSLELGDSALYFCASSVGLSGAYEQYFGPGTRLTVT.

The chain links TRBV6-8 to TRBJ1-1; D is unresolved. The V gene's germline CDR1 is MNHGY and CDR2 SAAAGT. This CDR3 has 8 amino acids. The ends were cut back, 7 bases at V and 10 bases at J, with 4 bases in the middle. In DNA form, the CDR3 reads TGTGCCAGCATGGTAGCTTTCTTT. Translating it yields CASMVAFF.

The genes are TRBV9 and TRBJ2-3; D is possibly TRBD1 (6 bases). V was pared by 3 bases and J by 4 bases, with 12 bases between. This CDR3 contains 14 residues. Per germline, CDR1 SGDLS and CDR2 YYNGEE. CDR3 nucleotides: TGTGCCAGCAGCGGCCGGGACAACTCAGATACGCAGTATTTT. Amino acid sequence: CASSGRDNSDTQYF.

The chain combines TRBV27 with TRBJ2-7; the match to TRBD2 covers 8 bases. The CDR3 is made up of 17 amino acids. Trimming took 3 bases from V and 1 from J; bases not matched to a gene: 11. Germline CDR1 is MNHEY and CDR2 is SMNVEV (reference sequence). This CDR3 reads CASSFSGPAGGSYEQYF. CDR3 DNA sequence: TGTGCCAGCAGTTTTAGTGGTCCCGCGGGAGGTTCCTACGAGCAGTACTTC.

J is TRBJ2-6 and V is TRBV11-1; 8 positions match TRBD2. V gave up 5 bases and J gave up 0 bases; unmatched junction bases: 12. The CDR3 loop spans 19 amino acids. Germline V gives CDR1 SGHAT, CDR2 FQDESV (reference sequence). In DNA form, the CDR3 reads TGTGCCAGCAGCCCGCGGGGGGTGGCACTGAGCTCTGGGGCCAACGTCCTGACTTTC. Protein: CASSPRGVALSSGANVLTF.

This rearrangement joins TRBV6-1 to TRBJ2-2; 9 bases match TRBD1. The germline V gene has CDR1 MNHNS and CDR2 SASEGT. The CDR3 loop spans 15 amino acids. After removal of 6 bases from V and 3 bases from J, the junction contained 5 bases not matched to a gene. The CDR3 DNA reads as TGTGCCAGCAGGATGGACAGGGGATACACCGGGGAGCTGTTTTTT. Translating gives CASRMDRGYTGELFF.

This clone appeared a single time. The V and J genes are TRBV18 and TRBJ2-1, with D unclear. Trimming took 0 bases from V and 2 from J, leaving 17 bases between them. The CDR3 totals 18 residues. Germline CDR1 is KGHSH and CDR2 is LQKENI. The CDR3 nucleotides are TGTGCCAGCTCACCACCCCCTCGCTGGGTAGGGACCTACAATGAGCAGTTCTTC. Its protein product is CASSPPPRWVGTYNEQFF.

The chain has TRBV27 and TRBJ2-7, with 7 bases that match TRBD1. Germline assignment: CDR1 MNHEY and CDR2 SMNVEV (reference sequence). This CDR3 comprises 14 residues. V dropped 5 bases and J dropped 3; count of bases not matched to a gene: 7. The CDR3 sequence: CASSRTGVFYEQYF. For the CDR3, the DNA is TGTGCCAGCAGTAGGACAGGTGTCTTCTACGAGCAGTACTTC.

This clone was detected a few times. This specimen includes other DNA sequences encoding the same CDR3. The chain joins TRBV7-2 to TRBJ1-5; a possible D gene is TRBD1 (6 bases). V was pared by 3 bases and J by 1 base, with 7 bases between. The germline V gene has CDR1 SGHTA and CDR2 FQGNSA. CDR3 length equals 14 residues. The CDR3 coding sequence is TGTGCCAGCAGCTTCGGACAGAGCAATCAGCCCCAGCATTTT. Its translation is CASSFGQSNQPQHF.

The chain recombines TRBV5-1 with TRBJ2-5; a weak D match, TRBD2 (5 bases). CDR3 length: 15 amino acids. V gave up 1 base and J gave up 2 bases, with 12 bases separating them. Germline CDR1 and CDR2: SGHRS and YFSETQ. This CDR3 is CASSLFSGIQETQYF. As DNA, the CDR3 is TGCGCCAGCAGCTTGTTTTCGGGAATACAAGAGACCCAGTACTTC.

The chain combines TRBV9 with TRBJ2-2, with D possibly TRBD1 on 6 matching bases. V lost 4 bases and J 2 bases, leaving 15 bases between the germline ends. The CDR3 contains 16 residues. Germline CDR1 SGDLS, CDR2 YYNGEE. DNA for the CDR3: TGTGCCAGCAGCCTCCAGGGGTCGGGTAACACCGGGGAGCTGTTTTTT. Amino acid sequence: CASSLQGSGNTGELFF.

Comments on this clone: Distinct nucleotide sequences in the sample also encode this CDR3. This chain connects TRBV5-1 to TRBJ2-3; D remains unclear. Trimming left V 0 bases short and J 5 bases short, with 7 bases between. Germline CDR1 and CDR2: SGHRS and YFSETQ. The CDR3 totals 13 residues. The CDR3 protein is CASSLGHGDTQYF. CDR3 nucleotide sequence: TGCGCCAGCAGCTTGGGGCACGGAGATACGCAGTATTTT. Filled out from reference TRBV5-1 and TRBJ2-3, the complete variable domain reads KAGVTQTPRYLIKTRGQQVTLSCSPISGHRSVSWYQQTPGQGLQFLFEYFSETQRNKGNFPGRFSGRQFSNSRSEMNVSTLELGDSALYLCASSLGHGDTQYFGPGTRLTVL.

To note about this clone: Other nucleotide sequences from this sample produce the same CDR3. The genes are TRBV19 and TRBJ1-2, with D hard to call. V gave up 4 bases and J gave up 5 bases, with 11 bases separating them. Germline CDR1 is LNHDA and CDR2 is SQIVND (reference sequence). This CDR3 is built from 13 residues. CDR3 region: CASSRGRSYGYTF. CDR3 DNA: TGTGCCAGTAGTAGAGGACGGTCATATGGCTACACCTTC. Based on the CDR3 plus reference TRBV19 and TRBJ1-2, the full variable domain is DGGITQSPKYLFRKEGQNVTLSCEQNLNHDAMYWYRQDPGQGLRLIYYSQIVNDFQKGDIAEGYSVSREKKESFPLTVTSAQKNPTAFYLCASSRGRSYGYTFGSGTRLTVV.

This chain links TRBV29-1 with TRBJ2-7; D is possibly TRBD2 (6 bases). Looked up from germline, CDR1 is SQVTM and CDR2 is ANQGSEA. The V and J ends lost 4 bases and 3 bases respectively, with 13 bases between them. The CDR3 is 13 amino acids. In DNA, the CDR3 is TGCAGCGTTGGAGGGAGGCCACACTACGAGCAGTACTTC. Translated: CSVGGRPHYEQYF.

V gene TRBV7-9 combines with J gene TRBJ2-3; D unresolved. CDR3 length equals 19 residues. CDR1 and CDR2 from the germline V gene are SEHNR and FQNEAQ (reference sequence). The ends were cut back, 2 bases at V and 0 bases at J, with 21 bases in the middle. DNA of the CDR3: TGTGCCAGCAGCTTAAGGTTCATGCAGCCACTTACTAGCACAGATACGCAGTATTTT. Amino acid sequence: CASSLRFMQPLTSTDTQYF.

This clone was detected once. V usage is TRBV13 and J usage is TRBJ2-7; 8 nucleotides line up with TRBD2. V shed 2 bases, J shed 9 bases, and the junction held 15 bases outside the gene matches. The CDR3 runs 16 residues. Germline V gives CDR1 PRHDT, CDR2 FYEKMQ (reference sequence). The CDR3 protein is CASSLTAGTRVVAQYF. The CDR3 nucleotides are TGTGCCAGCAGCTTAACCGCCGGGACTAGAGTTGTCGCGCAGTACTTC. The full variable domain, with the rest looked up from reference TRBV13 and TRBJ2-7, is AAGVIQSPRHLIKEKRETATLKCYPIPRHDTVYWYQQGPGQDPQFLISFYEKMQSDKGSIPDRFSAQQFSDYHSELNMSSLELGDSALYFCASSLTAGTRVVAQYFGPGTRLTVT.

The chain recombines TRBV7-7 with TRBJ1-1; tentatively, D is TRBD1 (5 bases). The CDR3 runs to 17 residues. Trimming left V 1 base short and J 0 bases short, with 15 bases between. The germline gives CDR1 SSHAT, CDR2 FNYEAQ (reference sequence). The CDR3 reads CASSLVPGDAVNTEAFF. The CDR3 DNA reads TGTGCCAGCAGCTTAGTCCCCGGGGACGCGGTGAACACTGAAGCTTTCTTT.

V usage is TRBV28 and J usage is TRBJ1-3, with D unclear. This CDR3 contains 15 residues. Trimming shortened V by 6 bases and J by 4 bases, and 16 bases separated the two germline ends. CDR1 is MDHEN and CDR2 is SYDVKM in the germline V gene. As DNA, the CDR3 is TGTGCCAGCAGCCCCCTAGGAGGGCACGGAAACACCATATATTTT. Translating it yields CASSPLGGHGNTIYF.

This sequence joins TRBV5-8 and TRBJ2-7; perhaps TRBD1 as D (5 bases). V shed 4 bases and J shed 0 bases, with 8 bases lying between them. Germline values: CDR1 SGHTS, CDR2 YDEGEE. The CDR3 loop spans 13 amino acids. The CDR3 loop is CASSPDSSYEQYF. The DNA for the CDR3 is TGTGCCAGCAGCCCCGACAGCTCCTACGAGCAGTACTTC.

The chain links TRBV30 to TRBJ2-7; D gene unclear. Trimming cost V 2 bases and J 0 bases, with 5 bases left between them. The germline CDR1 and CDR2 sequences are GTSNPN and SVGIG (reference sequence). The CDR3 consists of 12 residues. DNA for the CDR3: TGTGCCTGGAGTCAAAGCTCCTACGAGCAGTACTTC. Protein sequence: CAWSQSSYEQYF.

This clone has a handful of counts. The V and J genes are TRBV5-4 and TRBJ1-1, with D unclear. V lost 4 bases and J 3 bases, leaving 16 bases between the germline ends. The CDR3 runs 15 residues. Germline CDR1 SGHNT, CDR2 YYREEE (reference sequence). The CDR3 nucleotides read TGTGCCAGCAGCCAAGGACGGCCGGAACACACTGAAGCTTTCTTT. It is translated as CASSQGRPEHTEAFF. Filled out from reference TRBV5-4 and TRBJ1-1, the complete variable domain reads ETGVTQSPTHLIKTRGQQVTLRCSSQSGHNTVSWYQQALGQGPQFIFQYYREEENGRGNFPPRFSGLQFPNYSSELNVNALELDDSALYLCASSQGRPEHTEAFFGQGTRLTVV.

This chain connects TRBV7-9 to TRBJ2-5, with D possibly matching TRBD1 (6 bases). The ends were cut back, 5 bases at V and 0 bases at J, with 13 bases in the middle. The CDR3 extends over 15 amino acids. Germline-derived CDR1 and CDR2 are SEHNR and FQNEAQ (reference sequence). In DNA, the CDR3 is TGTGCCAGCAGCCCCCGAGACAGGAACCAAGAGACCCAGTACTTC. This codes for CASSPRDRNQETQYF.